Following are 28 T cell receptor beta chains from one sample sequenced in a study of immune evolution from preneoplasia to lung adenocarcinoma. Method: immunoSEQ multiplex PCR; TCRdb's copy keeps in-frame clones and lacks some. Of roughly 6,300 clones in the sample, about 82% were seen once. The sample comprised FFPE minimally invasive lung adenocarcinoma tissue. The receptors derive from a person aged 60-79 years with lung adenocarcinoma.

This clone was seen just once. The chain recombines TRBV6-1 with TRBJ1-5; 7 bases match TRBD1. The CDR3 has 16 residues. CDR1 is MNHNS, CDR2 SASEGT, per germline. J lost 1 base, V lost 2 bases, and 5 bases had no gene match. CDR3 region: CASSEFARGSNQPQHF. The DNA for the CDR3 is TGTGCCAGCAGTGAATTTGCCAGGGGGAGCAATCAGCCCCAGCATTTT.

Concerning this clone: Other DNA sequences in this sample translate to the same CDR3. The V gene is TRBV6-5, the J gene TRBJ2-5; D uncertain. Germline assignment: CDR1 MNHEY and CDR2 SVGAGI. CDR3 length: 14 residues. V was shortened by 6 bases and J by 5 bases, with 16 bases between the two germline ends. The CDR3 DNA reads as TGTGCCAGCAGCCCCTCCTTCGTGATGGAGACCCAGTACTTC. This sequence encodes CASSPSFVMETQYF.

The rearrangement links TRBV14 to TRBJ2-4; TRBD2 matches at 7 bases. The germline CDR1 and CDR2 sequences are SGHDN and FVKESK. J gave up 12 bases and V 2 bases, and 4 bases lay outside the gene matches. The CDR3 extends over 12 amino acids. The CDR3 region has the DNA TGTGCCAGCAGCCAAAGCGGGGAAAATCAGTACTTC. It codes for CASSQSGENQYF.

The chain employs TRBV19 and TRBJ2-7, with D perhaps being TRBD1 or TRBD2 (6 bases each). V shed 7 bases and J shed 6 bases, with 25 bases lying between them. This CDR3 spans 16 amino acids. Germline lookup yields CDR1 LNHDA and CDR2 SQIVND (reference sequence). This chain's CDR3 is CASTTKGGGPLVEQYF. CDR3 in DNA: TGTGCCAGTACCACCAAGGGGGGCGGACCTCTGGTCGAGCAGTACTTC.

The genes are TRBV9 and TRBJ2-2; TRBD2 aligns across 9 bases. J lost 1 base, V lost 7 bases, and 2 bases had no gene match. Per germline, CDR1 SGDLS and CDR2 YYNGEE. The CDR3 extends over 14 amino acids. CDR3 in DNA: TGTGCCAGCGAGACTAGCGGGAACACCGGGGAGCTGTTTTTT. It yields the protein CASETSGNTGELFF.

This chain links TRBV28 with TRBJ1-1, with 8 bases aligning to TRBD1. The CDR3 is made up of 14 amino acids. The germline gives CDR1 MDHEN, CDR2 SYDVKM. With 0 bases clipped from V and 4 bases from J, the junction kept 1 base outside the gene matches. The CDR3 protein is CASSLWQGATEAFF. CDR3 nucleotide sequence: TGTGCCAGCAGTTTATGGCAGGGGGCCACTGAAGCTTTCTTT.

This clone showed up just a few times. At one boundary the junction diverges from the germline segment, which might be a read error. The V and J genes are TRBV11-3 and TRBJ2-6; TRBD2 is a possible D gene (6 bases). The CDR3 spans 18 residues. Per germline, CDR1 SGHNT and CDR2 YENEEA. The CDR3, as DNA: TGTGCCAGCAGCCAGACGGGGACTGTAAGCTCTTGGGCCAACGTCCTGACTTTC. It translates to CASSQTGTVSSWANVLTF. The whole variable domain, remainder taken from reference TRBV11-3 and TRBJ2-6, is EAGVVQSPRYKIIEKKQPVAFWCNPISGHNTLYWYLQNLGQGPELLIRYENEEAVDDSQLPKDRFSAERLKGVDSTLKIQPAELGDSAVYLCASSQTGTVSSWANVLTFGAGSRLTVL.

The gene calls are TRBV7-9 and TRBJ2-1, with 8 bases fitting TRBD1. The germline V gene has CDR1 SEHNR and CDR2 FQNEAQ (reference sequence). The CDR3 consists of 17 residues. J was trimmed by 3 bases and V by 7 bases; bases with no gene match: 14. As DNA, the CDR3 is TGTGCCAGCACCACCTGGGCCGGGACAGGCTACTACAATGAGCAGTTCTTC. Its protein product is CASTTWAGTGYYNEQFF.

This chain uses TRBV18 with TRBJ1-2; perhaps TRBD1 as D (5 bases). Germline assignment: CDR1 KGHSH and CDR2 LQKENI. V was trimmed by 2 bases and J by 6 bases, leaving 10 bases between them. This CDR3 region has 13 residues. The CDR3 spells CASSPWGPDGYTF. As DNA, the CDR3 is TGTGCCAGCTCACCATGGGGACCTGATGGCTACACCTTC.

This clone was seen a handful of times. The chain uses TRBV7-9 and TRBJ2-2; 16 positions agree with TRBD2. Trimming cost V 4 bases and J 6 bases; bases outside gene matches: 8. The CDR3 runs to 18 residues. The V gene's germline CDR1 is SEHNR and CDR2 FQNEAQ (reference sequence). In DNA, the CDR3 is TGTGCCAGCAGCTCAGCCGGGACTAGCGGGAGGGCCTCCGGGGAGCTGTTTTTT. Translated: CASSSAGTSGRASGELFF.

The chain joins TRBV5-1 to TRBJ2-5, with 14 bases that match TRBD2. V shed 3 bases, J shed 3 bases, and the junction held 4 bases outside the gene matches. The CDR3 has 16 residues. CDR1 and CDR2 (germline): SGHRS, YFSETQ. CDR3: CASSSRLAGGKETQYF. CDR3 sequence (DNA): TGCGCCAGCAGCTCTCGACTAGCGGGAGGGAAAGAGACCCAGTACTTC.

This rearrangement joins TRBV14 to TRBJ1-1; 8 positions agree with TRBD1. CDR3 size: 14 residues. Germline V gene sequence: CDR1 SGHDN, CDR2 FVKESK. The junction had 4 bases not matched to a gene; V was cut back by 1 base and J by 6 bases. The CDR3 is CASSQVQGAAEAFF. The CDR3 DNA is TGTGCCAGCAGCCAAGTCCAGGGGGCCGCTGAAGCTTTCTTT.

The V and J genes are TRBV4-2 and TRBJ1-1; the D is unclear. Germline V CDR1 and CDR2: LGHNA, YNFKEQ. The CDR3 spans 13 residues. Trimming took off 1 base at V and 5 bases at J, with 8 bases between the two ends. The CDR3 DNA reads TGTGCCAGCAGCCAAGTAAAATGGACTGAAGCTTTCTTT. As protein: CASSQVKWTEAFF.

This clone was counted a single time. The V gene is TRBV5-1, the J gene TRBJ2-7; TRBD1 aligns across 8 bases. Trimming removed 5 bases from V and 2 bases from J; junction bases left unmatched: 9. The germline gives CDR1 SGHRS, CDR2 YFSETQ. The CDR3 contains 15 residues. The CDR3 loop is CASSYGDRRTYEQYF. CDR3 nucleotide sequence: TGCGCCAGCAGTTATGGGGACAGGAGAACCTACGAGCAGTACTTC. The variable domain in full, with the rest retrieved from reference TRBV5-1 and TRBJ2-7, is KAGVTQTPRYLIKTRGQQVTLSCSPISGHRSVSWYQQTPGQGLQFLFEYFSETQRNKGNFPGRFSGRQFSNSRSEMNVSTLELGDSALYLCASSYGDRRTYEQYFGPGTRLTVT.

There are a few counts of this clone. The gene calls are TRBV6-5 and TRBJ2-7; D is tentatively TRBD1 or TRBD2 (7 bases each). Trimming took 2 bases from V and 4 from J, leaving 12 bases between them. The CDR3 has 14 amino acids. Per the germline V gene, CDR1 is MNHEY and CDR2 is SVGAGI. The CDR3 is CASSYTGEGYEQYF. CDR3 bases: TGTGCCAGCAGTTACACAGGGGAGGGGTACGAGCAGTACTTC.

This clone was picked up one time. The V and J genes are TRBV5-6 and TRBJ1-3; no reliable D call. V shed 2 bases and J shed 3 bases, with 12 bases lying between them. Per germline, CDR1 SGHDT and CDR2 YYEEEE. The CDR3 covers 15 residues. CDR3 sequence reads: CASSFGRSVGNTIYF. The CDR3, as DNA: TGTGCCAGCAGCTTCGGAAGGAGTGTTGGAAACACCATATATTTT.

The rearrangement joins TRBV4-1 to TRBJ2-3; 7 nucleotides match TRBD2. Per germline, CDR1 MGHRA and CDR2 YSYEKL. V trimming: 4 bases; J trimming: 5 bases; junction bases outside the gene matches: 18. This CDR3 contains 18 residues. Here the CDR3 reads CASSRSSLPGLPRDTQYF. The CDR3 DNA reads TGCGCCAGCAGCCGGTCCTCTCTACCGGGACTACCCCGAGATACGCAGTATTTT.

The genes are TRBV29-1 and TRBJ1-2, with unresolved D. The V gene's germline CDR1 is SQVTM and CDR2 ANQGSEA. V was cut by 7 bases and J by 4 bases, with 10 bases left in between. This CDR3 spans 11 amino acids. CDR3 DNA: TGCAGCGATGGGGATCCCTATGGCTACACCTTC. The encoded protein is CSDGDPYGYTF. Full variable domain (missing parts from reference TRBV29-1 and TRBJ1-2): SAVISQKPSRDICQRGTSLTIQCQVDSQVTMMFWYRQQPGQSLTLIATANQGSEATYESGFVIDKFPISRPNLTFSTLTVSNMSPEDSSIYLCSDGDPYGYTFGSGTRLTVV.

The chain couples TRBV29-1 to TRBJ2-5, with 10 bases that match TRBD2. CDR3 size: 13 residues. Germline loops: CDR1 SQVTM, CDR2 ANQGSEA. Germline trimming cut 6 bases from V and 4 bases from J; bases unmatched to any gene: 5. CDR3 protein: CSVRGLAVETQYF. The CDR3 region has the DNA TGCAGCGTCAGAGGACTAGCGGTAGAGACCCAGTACTTC.

The CDR3 spells CASSDRQTGELFF. In nucleotides, the CDR3 is TGTGCCAGCAGTGACCGGCAAACCGGGGAGCTGTTTTTT. The chain employs TRBV6-4 and TRBJ2-2; no definite D call. V was trimmed by 2 bases and J by 5 bases, leaving 6 bases between them. Germline V gene sequence: CDR1 MRHNA, CDR2 SNTAGT. The CDR3 spans 13 residues.

The gene calls are TRBV29-1 and TRBJ1-4, with D tentatively TRBD1 (6 bases). Germline V CDR1 and CDR2: SQVTM, ANQGSEA. The CDR3 consists of 12 residues. V lost 6 bases and J 8 bases, leaving 13 bases between the germline ends. CDR3 region: CSVTGIGEKLFF. The DNA of the CDR3 is TGCAGCGTCACAGGGATTGGAGAAAAACTGTTTTTT.

The chain recombines TRBV6-5 with TRBJ1-2, with D possibly TRBD1 on 5 matching bases. The CDR3 loop spans 13 amino acids. Germline values: CDR1 MNHEY, CDR2 SVGAGI. V gave up 8 bases and J gave up 0 bases, with 10 bases separating them. CDR3 loop: CASRQSTNYGYTF. CDR3 bases: TGTGCCAGCCGACAGTCAACTAACTATGGCTACACCTTC.

This clone was counted a single time. The chain links TRBV27 to TRBJ2-1; D may be TRBD2 (6 bases). This CDR3 spans 16 amino acids. The germline V gene has CDR1 MNHEY and CDR2 SMNVEV (reference sequence). Trimming removed 3 bases at V and 0 bases at J, with 12 bases between. The CDR3 protein is CASSLGGLSSYNEQFF. The CDR3 bases are TGTGCCAGCAGTTTGGGGGGACTTAGCTCCTACAATGAGCAGTTCTTC.

This clone was observed a handful of times. The chain combines TRBV15 with TRBJ2-4; 8 bases are shared with TRBD2. The CDR3 runs 17 residues. Germline V CDR1 and CDR2: LNHNV, YYDKDF (reference sequence). The V gene end was trimmed by 0 bases and the J gene end by 0 bases; junction bases not matched to a gene: 4. CDR3 DNA sequence: TGTGCCACCAGCAGAGATCTTAGCGGGGTAGCCAAAAACATTCAGTACTTC. Translation gives CATSRDLSGVAKNIQYF. Filled out from reference TRBV15 and TRBJ2-4, the complete variable domain reads DAMVIQNPRYQVTQFGKPVTLSCSQTLNHNVMYWYQQKSSQAPKLLFHYYDKDFNNEADTPDNFQSRRPNTSFCFLDIRSPGLGDTAMYLCATSRDLSGVAKNIQYFGAGTRLSVL.

V is TRBV19 and J is TRBJ2-6, with 8 bases lining up with TRBD1. The V and J ends lost 3 bases and 2 bases, in that order; junction bases with no gene match: 6. CDR1 and CDR2 from the germline V gene are LNHDA and SQIVND (reference sequence). This CDR3 contains 17 residues. The DNA of the CDR3 is TGTGCCAGTAGTATGACAGGGGCAATAGCTGGGGCCAACGTCCTGACTTTC. It translates to CASSMTGAIAGANVLTF.

The genes are TRBV6-1 and TRBJ2-1; tentatively, D is TRBD2 (6 bases). Germline V gene sequence: CDR1 MNHNS, CDR2 SASEGT. V lost 1 base to trimming and J lost 3 bases, with 10 bases between them. This CDR3 is 15 amino acids long. The CDR3 bases are TGTGCCAGCAGTGAAGTACCGGACTACTACAATGAGCAGTTCTTC. Translating it yields CASSEVPDYYNEQFF.

This chain connects TRBV5-1 to TRBJ2-3; 12 nucleotides match TRBD2. In germline, CDR1 is SGHRS, CDR2 YFSETQ. With V trimmed by 0 bases and J by 10 bases, 6 bases remained unmatched. The CDR3 runs 15 residues. The chain's CDR3 is CASSLAASGRVAQYF. CDR3 nucleotides: TGCGCCAGCAGCTTGGCCGCTAGCGGGAGGGTTGCGCAGTATTTT. Drawing the rest from reference TRBV5-1 and TRBJ2-3, the complete variable domain is KAGVTQTPRYLIKTRGQQVTLSCSPISGHRSVSWYQQTPGQGLQFLFEYFSETQRNKGNFPGRFSGRQFSNSRSEMNVSTLELGDSALYLCASSLAASGRVAQYFGPGTRLTVL.

By its share, this clone is medium-sized (0.01 to 0.1%). The rearrangement joins TRBV12-5 to TRBJ2-3; D is uncertain. CDR3 length equals 11 residues. V was pared by 8 bases and J by 1 base, with 4 bases between. The germline gives CDR1 LGHNT, CDR2 FRNRAP. CDR3 region: CASTGTDTQYF. The CDR3 nucleotides are TGTGCTAGTACCGGCACAGATACGCAGTATTTT.